This TCR beta chain was obtained from a study of blood T cells in healthy people across ages. Study conclusions and caveats: Older age coincided with a roughly linear decline in TCR beta diversity per million T cells.

Deletions cut 7 bases from V and 5 bases from J, with 14 bases between. CDR3 size: 13 residues. A second PCR of 7 to 11 cycles used a sample-barcoded 5' primer and a J-beta primer mix. The template-switch adaptor was a 5' adaptor with 12 random nucleotides. It tagged each cDNA molecule. One entry per CDR3 protein results from TCRdb running MiXCR on the 5' RACE reads. The table has fewer than 1 million distinct CDR3 sequences, under 45% seen once. On this clonotype: Its antigen is not identified.

Whenever a sample was processed, at least 6.5 million PBMCs were isolated. The specimen sequenced was blood. This sequence was found in a man in his 60s in good health. This rearrangement joins TRBV12-3 or TRBV12-4 to TRBJ2-5; D perhaps matches TRBD2 (6 bases). CDR3 amino acids: CASNPQSGETQYF. The CDR3 DNA reads TGTGCCAGCAATCCCCAAAGCGGGGAGACCCAGTACTTC.